This is a list of T cell receptor beta chains from one sample in a study of vaccination and CD4 T cells after COVID-19. These receptors' targets are unknown. TCRdb re-called the PCR reads through MiXCR, storing one row per CDR3 protein. The data hold around 14,000 distinct CDR3 sequences, with under 70% observed a single time. Specimen: CD4+ T cells from blood, cultured in vitro. These receptors were obtained from a human donor who had recovered from COVID-19. Each CDR3 is given with its conserved first and last residue. D genes are given only for firm matches. For some rows the clone size is stated as once, few or many, or as a class when expanded; others skip it.

j_call: TRBJ2-3
d_call: .
v_call: TRBV10-2
clone_size: .
cdr3_aa: CASRPGHSTDTQYF
cdr3_nt: TGCGCCAGCAGGCCGGGACACAGCACAGATACGCAGTATTTT

j_call: TRBJ1-5
d_call: .
v_call: TRBV5-1
clone_size: .
cdr3_aa: CASSLSGGPGQPQHF
cdr3_nt: TGCGCCAGCAGCTTGTCGGGGGGGCCTGGTCAGCCCCAGCATTTT

j_call: TRBJ2-5
d_call: .
v_call: TRBV18
clone_size: .
cdr3_aa: CASSPGAGRETQYF
cdr3_nt: TGTGCCAGCTCACCGGGGGCAGGCCGAGAGACCCAGTACTTC

j_call: TRBJ2-7
d_call: TRBD1
v_call: TRBV15
clone_size: .
cdr3_aa: CATSRAAGGEQYF
cdr3_nt: TGTGCCACCAGCAGAGCGGCAGGGGGCGAGCAGTACTTC

j_call: TRBJ2-5
d_call: .
v_call: TRBV11-3
clone_size: .
cdr3_aa: CASSSLGQGTQYF
cdr3_nt: TGTGCCAGCAGCTCTCTGGGGCAAGGAACCCAGTACTTC

j_call: TRBJ1-1
d_call: .
v_call: TRBV7-8
clone_size: few
cdr3_aa: CASSPNLNTEAFF
cdr3_nt: TGTGCCAGCAGCCCGAACTTGAACACTGAAGCTTTCTTT

j_call: TRBJ2-2
d_call: TRBD2
v_call: TRBV6-1
clone_size: .
cdr3_aa: CASSDARGADTGELFF
cdr3_nt: TGTGCCAGCAGTGACGCGCGGGGGGCGGACACCGGGGAGCTGTTTTTT

j_call: TRBJ1-6
d_call: TRBD1
v_call: TRBV4-3
clone_size: .
cdr3_aa: CASSQDAATSAGQYNSPLHF
cdr3_nt: TGCGCCAGCAGCCAAGATGCAGCGACATCGGCGGGACAGTATAATTCACCCCTCCACTTT

j_call: TRBJ1-5
d_call: .
v_call: TRBV24-1
clone_size: .
cdr3_aa: CATSDPSDTASQPQHF
cdr3_nt: TGTGCCACCAGTGATCCCTCCGACACAGCTTCTCAGCCCCAGCATTTT

j_call: TRBJ2-7
d_call: .
v_call: TRBV23-1
clone_size: few
cdr3_aa: CASSQHIGSSYEQYF
cdr3_nt: TGCGCCAGCAGTCAGCATATCGGTTCCTCCTACGAGCAGTACTTC

j_call: TRBJ1-3
d_call: .
v_call: TRBV7-9
clone_size: .
cdr3_aa: CASSFAGANTIYF
cdr3_nt: TGTGCCAGCAGCTTCGCAGGGGCGAACACCATATATTTT

j_call: TRBJ1-2
d_call: .
v_call: TRBV6-2/TRBV6-3
clone_size: few
cdr3_aa: CASTVEGYGYTF
cdr3_nt: TGTGCCAGCACCGTCGAGGGTTATGGCTACACCTTC

j_call: TRBJ2-2
d_call: .
v_call: TRBV28
clone_size: .
cdr3_aa: CASSTIKASTGYTGELFF
cdr3_nt: TGTGCCAGCAGTACCATCAAAGCTTCAACAGGTTACACCGGGGAGCTGTTTTTT

j_call: TRBJ1-5
d_call: .
v_call: TRBV28
clone_size: .
cdr3_aa: CASSRTPNQPQHF
cdr3_nt: TGTGCCAGCAGCCGGACACCTAATCAGCCCCAGCATTTT

j_call: TRBJ1-2
d_call: .
v_call: TRBV6-5
clone_size: few
cdr3_aa: CASSYDSNYGYTF
cdr3_nt: TGTGCCAGCAGTTACGACAGTAACTATGGCTACACCTTC

j_call: TRBJ1-3
d_call: .
v_call: TRBV15
clone_size: few
cdr3_aa: CATSRDQGSGNTIYF
cdr3_nt: TGTGCCACCAGCAGAGACCAGGGCTCTGGAAACACCATATATTTT

j_call: TRBJ1-6
d_call: .
v_call: TRBV7-6
clone_size: .
cdr3_aa: CASSLDPQRPLHF
cdr3_nt: TGTGCCAGCAGCTTAGATCCCCAAAGGCCCCTCCACTTT

j_call: TRBJ2-6
d_call: .
v_call: TRBV6-5
clone_size: .
cdr3_aa: CASSYRGEGSGANVLTF
cdr3_nt: TGTGCCAGCAGTTACCGGGGCGAGGGGTCCGGGGCCAACGTCCTGACTTTC

j_call: TRBJ1-5
d_call: .
v_call: TRBV2
clone_size: .
cdr3_aa: CASSFDRSNQPQHF
cdr3_nt: TGTGCCAGCAGCTTTGACAGGAGCAATCAGCCCCAGCATTTT

j_call: TRBJ1-1
d_call: .
v_call: TRBV6-2/TRBV6-3
clone_size: .
cdr3_aa: CASRRQLNTEAFF
cdr3_nt: TGTGCCAGCAGGCGACAGCTCAACACTGAAGCTTTCTTT

j_call: TRBJ2-2
d_call: TRBD2
v_call: TRBV6-2/TRBV6-3
clone_size: .
cdr3_aa: CASRQGLAGVGELFF
cdr3_nt: TGTGCCAGCAGACAGGGACTAGCGGGAGTCGGGGAGCTGTTTTTT

j_call: TRBJ1-1
d_call: TRBD1
v_call: TRBV6-5
clone_size: medium-sized
cdr3_aa: CASSSRTWTGTEAFF
cdr3_nt: TGTGCCAGCAGTTCCCGAACCTGGACAGGCACTGAAGCTTTCTTT

j_call: TRBJ1-5
d_call: TRBD1
v_call: TRBV10-1
clone_size: few
cdr3_aa: CASTPGQGYSNQPQHF
cdr3_nt: TGCGCCAGCACCCCGGGACAGGGATATAGCAATCAGCCCCAGCATTTT

j_call: TRBJ1-4
d_call: TRBD1
v_call: TRBV6-1
clone_size: .
cdr3_aa: CASSEPGTGGGEKLFF
cdr3_nt: TGTGCCAGCAGTGAACCGGGGACAGGGGGCGGGGAAAAACTGTTTTTT

j_call: TRBJ1-6
d_call: .
v_call: TRBV11-2
clone_size: .
cdr3_aa: CASSSHPPNSPLHF
cdr3_nt: TGTGCCAGCAGCTCTCATCCGCCCAATTCACCCCTCCACTTT

j_call: TRBJ1-1
d_call: .
v_call: TRBV20-1
clone_size: .
cdr3_aa: CSARDRGAWSTEAFF
cdr3_nt: TGCAGTGCAAGAGATCGGGGGGCGTGGAGCACTGAAGCTTTCTTT

j_call: TRBJ2-7
d_call: TRBD1
v_call: TRBV19
clone_size: .
cdr3_aa: CASSITWTGGYEQYF
cdr3_nt: TGTGCCAGTAGTATAACCTGGACAGGGGGTTACGAGCAGTACTTC

j_call: TRBJ2-3
d_call: TRBD2
v_call: TRBV11-1
clone_size: .
cdr3_aa: CASTGGSGRVADTQYF
cdr3_nt: TGTGCCAGCACCGGAGGTAGCGGGAGGGTGGCAGATACGCAGTATTTT

j_call: TRBJ2-7
d_call: .
v_call: TRBV20-1
clone_size: few
cdr3_aa: CSADLDSYEQYF
cdr3_nt: TGCAGTGCGGACCTAGATTCCTACGAGCAGTACTTC

j_call: TRBJ1-2
d_call: .
v_call: TRBV7-9
clone_size: .
cdr3_aa: CATMAGDYGYTF
cdr3_nt: TGTGCCACGATGGCCGGAGACTATGGCTACACCTTC

j_call: TRBJ2-2
d_call: TRBD2
v_call: TRBV20-1
clone_size: .
cdr3_aa: CSARVLAGGAGELFF
cdr3_nt: TGCAGTGCTAGAGTACTAGCGGGGGGGGCCGGGGAGCTGTTTTTT

j_call: TRBJ2-5
d_call: .
v_call: TRBV6-1
clone_size: .
cdr3_aa: CATERQETQYF
cdr3_nt: TGTGCCACCGAGAGACAAGAGACCCAGTACTTC

j_call: TRBJ1-2
d_call: .
v_call: TRBV7-3
clone_size: .
cdr3_aa: CASSSSDRRGYTF
cdr3_nt: TGTGCCAGCAGCTCCTCAGACCGCCGCGGCTACACCTTC

j_call: TRBJ2-3
d_call: TRBD2
v_call: TRBV6-4
clone_size: .
cdr3_aa: CASSDLAGGSRDTQYF
cdr3_nt: TGTGCCAGCAGTGATCTAGCGGGGGGGAGTCGAGATACGCAGTATTTT

j_call: TRBJ1-1
d_call: .
v_call: TRBV28
clone_size: .
cdr3_aa: CASISSGRNTEAFF
cdr3_nt: TGTGCCAGCATTTCGTCGGGACGGAACACTGAAGCTTTCTTT

j_call: TRBJ2-1
d_call: .
v_call: TRBV6-5
clone_size: .
cdr3_aa: CASSFRGLDYNEQFF
cdr3_nt: TGTGCCAGCAGTTTCAGGGGCTTAGACTACAATGAGCAGTTCTTC

j_call: TRBJ2-3
d_call: .
v_call: TRBV24-1
clone_size: few
cdr3_aa: CATSDTGPHTDTQYF
cdr3_nt: TGTGCCACCAGTGATACCGGGCCACACACAGATACGCAGTATTTT

j_call: TRBJ2-7
d_call: .
v_call: TRBV2
clone_size: .
cdr3_aa: CASSLLLGTSAYEQYF
cdr3_nt: TGTGCCAGCAGCCTGCTTCTGGGAACCTCCGCCTACGAGCAGTACTTC

j_call: TRBJ1-1
d_call: TRBD1
v_call: TRBV2
clone_size: few
cdr3_aa: CASRRTGSNTEAFF
cdr3_nt: TGTGCCAGCCGTCGGACAGGATCGAACACTGAAGCTTTCTTT

j_call: TRBJ1-5
d_call: TRBD1
v_call: TRBV20-1
clone_size: .
cdr3_aa: CSADRGPGGNQPQHF
cdr3_nt: TGCAGTGCCGACAGGGGGCCGGGAGGCAATCAGCCCCAGCATTTT

j_call: TRBJ2-1
d_call: TRBD1
v_call: TRBV5-1
clone_size: once
cdr3_aa: CASSLGQGVGNEQFF
cdr3_nt: TGCGCCAGCAGCTTGGGGCAGGGGGTAGGCAATGAGCAGTTCTTC